This T cell receptor (beta chain) was sequenced for a study of T cell repertoires in cytomegalovirus infection. General observations from the study: Cumulated frequencies of public TCR beta families served to identify carriers of CMV plus the relevant HLA. Clonotypes of TCR beta that were HLA-C-restricted and CMV-specific dominated the ex vivo response.

Germline V gene lookup returns CDR1 SGHTA and CDR2 FQGNSA. Trimming removed 5 bases at V and 3 bases at J, with 8 bases between. The CDR3 is 12 residues long. This clonotype appeared many times. No antigen is known for it. TCRdb ran MiXCR on the reads and lists one entry per CDR3 protein. The table has around 130,000 distinct CDR3 sequences, roughly 8.2% seen once. The receptor's source is a human donor in good health (CMV status not recorded). Some clones in this sample may be carry-over from other donors' samples. Material for sequencing was PBMCs. The genes are TRBV7-2 and TRBJ2-7, with a weak D call TRBD1 (6 bases). CDR3 sequence: CASSTDSYEQYF. The CDR3, as DNA: TGTGCCAGCAGCACGGACAGCTACGAGCAGTACTTC.